The 28 T cell receptor beta chains below all came from one sample that was sequenced in a study of sequential checkpoint blockade in melanoma. Sequencing was performed with immunoSEQ multiplex PCR; in TCRdb, only in-frame clones are kept and a portion is missing. This table holds 25,000 to 30,000 clones, 77% found once. The treatment was: randomized to nivolumab then ipilimumab (arm A) or the reverse (arm B). The material was CD8+ T cells sorted from blood (inferred from file names), obtained from a patient given nivolumab and ipilimumab in sequence. The source is a human donor with melanoma.

This clone was seen more than once but under ten times. This chain connects TRBV5-1 to TRBJ1-2; D is uncertain. Germline lookup yields CDR1 SGHRS and CDR2 YFSETQ. There are 15 residues in the CDR3. V was shortened by 0 bases and J by 4 bases, with 13 bases between the two germline ends. CDR3 sequence reads: CASSLGLPTSYGYTF. CDR3 DNA sequence: TGCGCCAGCAGCTTGGGACTCCCTACCTCCTATGGCTACACCTTC.

J is TRBJ2-7 and V is TRBV7-8, with 7 bases that match TRBD1. V was pared by 4 bases and J by 5 bases, with 8 bases of the junction left unmatched. There are 14 residues in the CDR3. Germline loops: CDR1 SGHVS, CDR2 FQNEAQ. The CDR3 sequence: CASSYRQGSHEQYF. CDR3 in DNA: TGTGCCAGCAGCTACAGACAGGGTAGTCACGAGCAGTACTTC.

The chain couples TRBV27 to TRBJ2-5; TRBD2 might be the D (7 bases). This CDR3 region has 14 residues. V was trimmed by 8 bases and J by 5 bases, leaving 18 bases between them. Germline lookup yields CDR1 MNHEY and CDR2 SMNVEV (reference sequence). The CDR3 reads CASALRGAGETQYF. CDR3 DNA sequence: TGTGCCAGCGCCCTACGGGGGGCTGGGGAGACCCAGTACTTC.

This clone has just a few counts. This sequence joins TRBV27 and TRBJ1-2, with TRBD1 matching over 9 bases. V lost 2 bases, J lost 7 bases, and 8 bases stayed unmatched. The CDR3 spans 15 residues. The germline V gene has CDR1 MNHEY and CDR2 SMNVEV (reference sequence). The chain's CDR3 is CASSLRGQGLGGYTF. In DNA form, the CDR3 reads TGTGCCAGCAGTTTACGGGGACAGGGTCTGGGTGGCTACACCTTC.

The rearrangement uses TRBV7-6 and TRBJ2-1; TRBD2 aligns across 14 bases. Looked up from germline, CDR1 is SGHVS and CDR2 is FNYEAQ. This CDR3 has 15 amino acids. V lost 5 bases, J lost 10 bases, and 7 bases stayed unmatched. The CDR3 region is CASSLGTSGSPEQFF. The CDR3 DNA reads as TGTGCCAGCAGCCTAGGGACTAGCGGGAGCCCCGAGCAGTTCTTC.

The V gene is TRBV7-2, the J gene TRBJ2-3, with 13 bases fitting TRBD2. CDR1 SGHTA and CDR2 FQGNSA come from the germline V gene. Losses at the gene ends were 2 bases for V and 3 bases for J; bases not matched to a gene: 11. This CDR3 has 19 residues. The CDR3 DNA reads as TGTGCCAGCAGCTTATGGGGCTCGACTAGCGGGGGGAGTACAGATACGCAGTATTTT. The encoded protein is CASSLWGSTSGGSTDTQYF.

The chain is built from TRBV4-3 and TRBJ2-1; 8 positions match TRBD2. This CDR3 spans 15 amino acids. Unmatched junction bases numbered 3, after V lost 1 base and J lost 4 bases. Germline lookup yields CDR1 LGHNA and CDR2 YSLEER. CDR3 nucleotide sequence: TGCGCCAGCAGCCAAGTGTCTAGCGGGTACAATGAGCAGTTCTTC. It encodes CASSQVSSGYNEQFF.

The chain uses TRBV4-3 and TRBJ1-3; 10 nucleotides agree with TRBD1. The CDR3 sequence is 15 residues long. Germline lookup yields CDR1 LGHNA and CDR2 YSLEER. V shed 3 bases and J 4 bases; nucleotides not matched to a gene: 3. The CDR3, as DNA: TGCGCCAGCAGCCAGGACAGGGGGACAGGAAACACCATATATTTT. Amino acid sequence: CASSQDRGTGNTIYF.

This clone was seen only once. Mismatch with germline at one junction end may stem from a read error. The chain links TRBV6-4 to TRBJ2-2; TRBD2 might be the D (5 bases). CDR3 length: 15 amino acids. The germline V gene has CDR1 MRHNA and CDR2 SNTAGT. This CDR3 is CASSDYPINTGELFF. The CDR3 bases are TGTGCCAGCAGCGACTACCCTATTAACACCGGGGAGCTGTTTTTT.

This clone was seen more than once but under ten times. The chain couples TRBV19 to TRBJ2-7; D might be TRBD1 (5 bases). The CDR3 has 13 amino acids. Between the trimmed V and J ends, which lost 5 bases and 6 bases, there was a span of 14 bases. Germline V CDR1 and CDR2: LNHDA, SQIVND (reference sequence). The DNA of the CDR3 is TGTGCCAGTAGTTGGGGCACCCTCGGCGAGCAGTACTTC. Translation: CASSWGTLGEQYF.

This sequence joins TRBV11-2 and TRBJ2-7, with 10 bases fitting TRBD1. CDR3 length equals 15 residues. Germline trimming cut 0 bases from V and 4 bases from J; bases unmatched to any gene: 3. Germline loops: CDR1 SGHAT, CDR2 FQNNGV. As DNA, the CDR3 is TGTGCCAGCAGCTTAGATACGGGACAGGGGTACGAGCAGTACTTC. This encodes CASSLDTGQGYEQYF.

This clone was counted a single time. The limits of the CDR3 on the DNA are not certain, so only TCRdb's listed CDR3 is given. This chain uses TRBV2 with TRBJ1-2; the table names TRBD1, a call not compared with the DNA. Germline-derived CDR1 and CDR2 are SNHLY and FYNNEI. The CDR3 extends over 12 residues, inclusive of both ends. The CDR3 protein is CASSDFGRGNTF.

The gene calls are TRBV7-8 and TRBJ1-2; D may be TRBD1 (5 bases). The CDR3 sequence is 14 residues long. Germline V gene lookup returns CDR1 SGHVS and CDR2 FQNEAQ. Between the trimmed V and J ends, which lost 1 base and 0 bases, there was a span of 6 bases. The CDR3 sequence: CASSLGGSNYGYTF. The CDR3 DNA is TGTGCCAGCAGCTTAGGGGGCTCTAACTATGGCTACACCTTC.

V is TRBV28 and J is TRBJ2-5; D might be TRBD1 (5 bases). The CDR3 is 15 amino acids. The ends were cut back, 6 bases at V and 1 base at J, with 15 bases in the middle. Germline loops: CDR1 MDHEN, CDR2 SYDVKM. The CDR3, as DNA: TGTGCCAGCAGGTATACAGGCGCGAGCCAAGAGACCCAGTACTTC. Translated, it gives CASRYTGASQETQYF.

V and J are TRBV5-1 and TRBJ1-1, with D possibly TRBD1 on 6 matching bases. Germline V gene lookup returns CDR1 SGHRS and CDR2 YFSETQ. V lost 4 bases and J lost 5, with 9 bases in between. The CDR3 sequence is 12 residues long. Here the CDR3 reads CASSLTGTEAFF. The CDR3 nucleotides read TGCGCCAGCAGCCTTACAGGGACTGAAGCTTTCTTT. Full variable domain (remainder filled in from reference TRBV5-1 and TRBJ1-1): KAGVTQTPRYLIKTRGQQVTLSCSPISGHRSVSWYQQTPGQGLQFLFEYFSETQRNKGNFPGRFSGRQFSNSRSEMNVSTLELGDSALYLCASSLTGTEAFFGQGTRLTVV.

V is TRBV5-6 and J is TRBJ2-1; no clear D. The ends were cut back, 0 bases at V and 5 bases at J, with 6 bases in the middle. The CDR3 is made up of 13 amino acids. CDR1 and CDR2 from the germline V gene are SGHDT and YYEEEE. The CDR3: CASSLAPDNEQFF. In DNA form, the CDR3 reads TGTGCCAGCAGCTTGGCGCCGGACAATGAGCAGTTCTTC.

The chain is built from TRBV6-5 and TRBJ1-2; D gene unclear. V was clipped by 0 bases and J by 4 bases, with 12 bases between them. CDR1 is MNHEY, CDR2 SVGAGI, per germline. This CDR3 comprises 15 residues. The CDR3 DNA follows: TGTGCCAGCAGTTACTCGAGCCAAACCCTCTATGGCTACACCTTC. Amino acid sequence: CASSYSSQTLYGYTF.

The chain combines TRBV5-8 with TRBJ2-7, with D uncertain. Trimming shortened V by 2 bases and J by 2 bases, and 11 bases separated the two germline ends. CDR3 length: 14 residues. Per germline, CDR1 SGHTS and CDR2 YDEGEE. DNA of the CDR3: TGTGCCAGCAGCTTAAGGAGTTTCCCCTACGAGCAGTACTTC. Translation gives CASSLRSFPYEQYF.

The genes are TRBV4-3 and TRBJ2-7, with TRBD2 as a possible D gene (5 bases). The germline V gene encodes CDR1 LGHNA and CDR2 YSLEER. The CDR3 spans 13 residues. V gave up 4 bases and J gave up 7 bases, with 14 bases separating them. The CDR3 bases are TGCGCCAGCAGCCCCAGCGGAGTAGGTGAGCAGTACTTC. This sequence encodes CASSPSGVGEQYF.

The chain couples TRBV27 to TRBJ2-7; D is possibly TRBD2 (8 bases). Germline lookup yields CDR1 MNHEY and CDR2 SMNVEV (reference sequence). The germline V and J ends were trimmed by 4 bases and 4 bases, with 23 bases remaining between them. There are 17 residues in the CDR3. CDR3 coding DNA: TGTGCCAGCAGTTCACTCTTCGACAGGGCGGGGGGTTACGAGCAGTACTTC. It codes for CASSSLFDRAGGYEQYF.

The chain uses TRBV23-1 and TRBJ1-1; D might be TRBD1 (6 bases). TRBV23-1 is identified as an open reading frame with a role that is uncertain. The CDR3 is made up of 13 amino acids. V was pared by 1 base and J by 3 bases, with 6 bases between. CDR3 DNA: TGCGCCAGCAGTCAATGGACAGACACTGAAGCTTTCTTT. Protein sequence: CASSQWTDTEAFF.

This clone occurred a few times. This sequence joins TRBV4-3 and TRBJ2-3, with 9 bases identical to TRBD2. This CDR3 region has 19 residues. The germline gives CDR1 LGHNA, CDR2 YSLEER. J gave up 2 bases and V 0 bases, and 12 bases lay outside the gene matches. Here the CDR3 reads CASSQERTGRGGITDTQYF. The CDR3 DNA reads TGCGCCAGCAGCCAAGAGAGGACCGGGCGGGGGGGGATCACAGATACGCAGTATTTT.

The chain employs TRBV6-6 and TRBJ2-7; a possible D gene is TRBD1 (6 bases). The CDR3 is 16 residues long. CDR1 is MNHNY, CDR2 SVGAGI, per germline (reference sequence). V was clipped by 1 base and J by 9 bases, with 22 bases between them. In nucleotides, the CDR3 is TGTGCCAGCAGTTACTTGGACAGTTGGGCTCCTTTAGGGCAGTACTTC. It encodes CASSYLDSWAPLGQYF.

This chain uses TRBV7-2 with TRBJ2-5; maybe TRBD2 (6 bases). Trimming removed 4 bases from V and 5 bases from J, with 20 bases in between. Per germline, CDR1 SGHTA and CDR2 FQGNSA. The CDR3 is 16 amino acids. The CDR3 protein is CASSSRLGGLGETQYF. The CDR3, as DNA: TGTGCCAGCAGCTCTAGGCTCGGGGGTTTAGGGGAGACCCAGTACTTC. Full variable domain (rest looked up from reference TRBV7-2 and TRBJ2-5): GAGVSQSPSNKVTEKGKDVELRCDPISGHTALYWYRQSLGQGLEFLIYFQGNSAPDKSGLPSDRFSAERTGGSVSTLTIQRTQQEDSAVYLCASSSRLGGLGETQYFGPGTRLLVL.

The chain links TRBV27 to TRBJ1-1; D is undetermined. From germline, CDR1 is MNHEY and CDR2 SMNVEV (reference sequence). The CDR3 is made up of 13 amino acids. V shed 4 bases and J shed 1 base, with 7 bases lying between them. CDR3 protein: CASSWRQNTEAFF. CDR3 in DNA: TGTGCCAGCAGTTGGCGACAGAACACTGAAGCTTTCTTT.

This chain uses TRBV6-1 with TRBJ1-1, with D possibly matching TRBD1 (5 bases). V lost 8 bases to trimming and J lost 0 bases, with 10 bases between them. Germline CDR1 MNHNS, CDR2 SASEGT. The CDR3 sequence is 13 residues long. The CDR3 sequence is CASPGLVNTEAFF. The CDR3 region has the DNA TGTGCCAGCCCGGGACTTGTGAACACTGAAGCTTTCTTT.

The gene calls are TRBV18 and TRBJ2-3; D unclear. The germline gives CDR1 KGHSH, CDR2 LQKENI. The CDR3 runs to 14 residues. V dropped 3 bases and J dropped 3 bases, with 10 bases sitting between them. The CDR3 DNA is TGTGCCAGCTCACCCGAACTTCGAACAGATACGCAGTATTTT. As protein: CASSPELRTDTQYF.

This clone appeared once. V is TRBV28 and J is TRBJ1-5, with TRBD1 as a possible D gene (6 bases). V lost 4 bases, J lost 2 bases, and 15 bases lay in between. Germline loops: CDR1 MDHEN, CDR2 SYDVKM. The CDR3 has 16 amino acids. The CDR3 region has the DNA TGTGCCAGCAGTTCGGTGCCGTGGGGGCGCAATCAGCCCCAGCATTTT. Translated: CASSSVPWGRNQPQHF.